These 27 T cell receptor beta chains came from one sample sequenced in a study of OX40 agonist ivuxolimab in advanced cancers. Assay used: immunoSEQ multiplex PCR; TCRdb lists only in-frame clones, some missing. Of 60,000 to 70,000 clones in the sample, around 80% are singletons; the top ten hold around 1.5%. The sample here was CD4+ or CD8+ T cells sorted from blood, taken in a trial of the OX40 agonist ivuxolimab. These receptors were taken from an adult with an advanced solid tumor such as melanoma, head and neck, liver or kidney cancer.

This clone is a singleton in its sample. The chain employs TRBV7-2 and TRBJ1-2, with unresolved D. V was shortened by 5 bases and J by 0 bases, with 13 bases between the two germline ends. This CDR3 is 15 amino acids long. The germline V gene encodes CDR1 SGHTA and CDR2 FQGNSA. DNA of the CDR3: TGTGCCAGCAGCACTAACTCAGGAGCTAACTATGGCTACACCTTC. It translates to CASSTNSGANYGYTF.

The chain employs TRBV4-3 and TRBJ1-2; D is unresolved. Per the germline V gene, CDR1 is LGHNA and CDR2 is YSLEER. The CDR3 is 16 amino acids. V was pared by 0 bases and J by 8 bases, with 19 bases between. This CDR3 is CASSQEEGPGSWGYTF. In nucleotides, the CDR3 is TGCGCCAGCAGCCAAGAGGAGGGCCCCGGATCTTGGGGCTACACCTTC.

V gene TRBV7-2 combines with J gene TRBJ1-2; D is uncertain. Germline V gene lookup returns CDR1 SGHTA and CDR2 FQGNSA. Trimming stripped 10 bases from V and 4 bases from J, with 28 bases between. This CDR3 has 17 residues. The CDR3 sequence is CATLKGATFSPVYGYTF. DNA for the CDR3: TGTGCCACCTTGAAGGGAGCGACCTTTTCCCCGGTCTATGGCTACACCTTC.

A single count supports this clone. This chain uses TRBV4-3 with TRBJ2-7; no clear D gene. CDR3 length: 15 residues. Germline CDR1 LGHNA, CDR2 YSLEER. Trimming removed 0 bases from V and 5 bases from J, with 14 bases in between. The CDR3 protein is CASSQDSTPRNEQYF. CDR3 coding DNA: TGCGCCAGCAGCCAAGACTCCACCCCTAGAAACGAGCAGTACTTC.

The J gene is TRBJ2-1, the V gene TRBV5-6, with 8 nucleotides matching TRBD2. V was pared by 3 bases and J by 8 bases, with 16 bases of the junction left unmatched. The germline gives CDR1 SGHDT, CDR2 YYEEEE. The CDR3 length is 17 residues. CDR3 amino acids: CASSYVSSAGGFYEQFF. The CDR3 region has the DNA TGTGCCAGCAGCTACGTTTCGAGCGCGGGAGGTTTCTATGAGCAGTTCTTC. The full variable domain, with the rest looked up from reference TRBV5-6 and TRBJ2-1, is DAGVTQSPTHLIKTRGQQVTLRCSPKSGHDTVSWYQQALGQGPQFIFQYYEEEERQRGNFPDRFSGHQFPNYSSELNVNALLLGDSALYLCASSYVSSAGGFYEQFFGPGTRLTVL.

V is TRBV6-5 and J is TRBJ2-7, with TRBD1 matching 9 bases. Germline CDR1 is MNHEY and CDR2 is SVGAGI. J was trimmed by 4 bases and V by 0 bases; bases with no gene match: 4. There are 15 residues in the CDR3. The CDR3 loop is CASSYSGTGRYEQYF. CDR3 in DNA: TGTGCCAGCAGTTACTCTGGGACAGGGAGGTACGAGCAGTACTTC.

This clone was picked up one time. The DNA of the CDR3 is TGTGCCTGGACTCGGGGCGGGGGACAGGGGGGCTACACCTTC. Translating gives CAWTRGGGQGGYTF. The chain uses TRBV30 and TRBJ1-2; 10 nucleotides match TRBD1. V trimming: 4 bases; J trimming: 8 bases; junction bases outside the gene matches: 10. Germline-derived CDR1 and CDR2 are GTSNPN and SVGIG (reference sequence). The CDR3 consists of 14 residues.

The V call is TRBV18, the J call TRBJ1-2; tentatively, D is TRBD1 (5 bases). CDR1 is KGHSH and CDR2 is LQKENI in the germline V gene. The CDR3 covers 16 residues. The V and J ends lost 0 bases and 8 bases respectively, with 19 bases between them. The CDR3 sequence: CASSPPSDDGHQGYTF. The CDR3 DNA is TGTGCCAGCTCACCACCGAGTGACGACGGACATCAGGGCTACACCTTC.

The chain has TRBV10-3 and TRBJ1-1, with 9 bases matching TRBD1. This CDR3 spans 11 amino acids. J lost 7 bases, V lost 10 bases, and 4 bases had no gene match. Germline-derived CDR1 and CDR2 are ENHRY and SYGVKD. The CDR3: CATGTGSEAFF. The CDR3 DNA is TGTGCCACTGGGACAGGGAGTGAAGCTTTCTTT.

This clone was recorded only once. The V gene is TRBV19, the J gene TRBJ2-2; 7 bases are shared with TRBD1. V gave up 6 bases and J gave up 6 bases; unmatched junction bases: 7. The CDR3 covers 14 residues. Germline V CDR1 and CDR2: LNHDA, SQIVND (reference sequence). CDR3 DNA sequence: TGTGCCAGTAGGAAAAGACAGGGCGCCGGGGAGCTGTTTTTT. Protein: CASRKRQGAGELFF.

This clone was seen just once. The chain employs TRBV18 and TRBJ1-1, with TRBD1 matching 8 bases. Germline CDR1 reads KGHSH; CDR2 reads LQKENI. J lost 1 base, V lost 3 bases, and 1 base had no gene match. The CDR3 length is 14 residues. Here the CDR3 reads CASSPGTGNTEAFF. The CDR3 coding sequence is TGTGCCAGCTCACCTGGGACAGGGAACACTGAAGCTTTCTTT.

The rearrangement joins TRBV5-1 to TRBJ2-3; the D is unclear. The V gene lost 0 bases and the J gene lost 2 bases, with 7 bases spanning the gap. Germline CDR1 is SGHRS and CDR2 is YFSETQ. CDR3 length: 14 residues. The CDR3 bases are TGCGCCAGCAGCTTGGACAAGTACACAGATACGCAGTATTTT. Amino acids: CASSLDKYTDTQYF.

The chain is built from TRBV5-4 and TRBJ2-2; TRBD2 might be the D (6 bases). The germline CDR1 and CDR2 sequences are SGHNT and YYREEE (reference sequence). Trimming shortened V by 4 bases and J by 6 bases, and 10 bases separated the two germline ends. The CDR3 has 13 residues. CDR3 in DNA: TGTGCCAGCAGCGGCGGGGTGCCCGGGGAGCTGTTTTTT. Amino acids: CASSGGVPGELFF. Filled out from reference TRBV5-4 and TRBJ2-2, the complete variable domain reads ETGVTQSPTHLIKTRGQQVTLRCSSQSGHNTVSWYQQALGQGPQFIFQYYREEENGRGNFPPRFSGLQFPNYSSELNVNALELDDSALYLCASSGGVPGELFFGEGSRLTVL.

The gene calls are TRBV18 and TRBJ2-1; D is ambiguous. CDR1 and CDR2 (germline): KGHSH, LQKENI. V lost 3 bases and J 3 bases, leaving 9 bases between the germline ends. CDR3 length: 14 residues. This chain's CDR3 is CASSPQLNYNEQFF. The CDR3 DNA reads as TGTGCCAGCTCACCCCAGTTGAACTACAATGAGCAGTTCTTC.

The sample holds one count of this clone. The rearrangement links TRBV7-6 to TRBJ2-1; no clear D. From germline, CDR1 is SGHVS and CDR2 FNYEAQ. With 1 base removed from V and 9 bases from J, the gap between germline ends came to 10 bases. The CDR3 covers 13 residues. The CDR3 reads CASSLEDRFEQFF. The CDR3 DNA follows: TGTGCCAGCAGCTTAGAGGATAGGTTTGAGCAGTTCTTC. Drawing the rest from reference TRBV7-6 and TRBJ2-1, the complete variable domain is GAGVSQSPRYKVTKRGQDVALRCDPISGHVSLYWYRQALGQGPEFLTYFNYEAQQDKSGLPNDRFSAERPEGSISTLTIQRTEQRDSAMYRCASSLEDRFEQFFGPGTRLTVL.

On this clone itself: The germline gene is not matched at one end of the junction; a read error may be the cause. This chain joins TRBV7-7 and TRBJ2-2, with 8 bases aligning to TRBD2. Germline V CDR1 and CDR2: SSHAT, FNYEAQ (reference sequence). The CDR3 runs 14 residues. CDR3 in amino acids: CASSLVAGSGELFF. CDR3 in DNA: TGTGCTAGCAGCTTAGTAGCGGGAAGTGGGGAGCTGTTTTTT.

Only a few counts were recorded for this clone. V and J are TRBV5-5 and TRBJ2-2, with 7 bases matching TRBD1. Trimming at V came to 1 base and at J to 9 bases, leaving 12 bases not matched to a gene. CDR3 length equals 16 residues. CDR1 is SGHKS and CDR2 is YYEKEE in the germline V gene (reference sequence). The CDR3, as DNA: TGTGCCAGCAGCTTGCAAGGGGGCGAGGTTGCCTGGGAGCTGTTTTTT. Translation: CASSLQGGEVAWELFF.

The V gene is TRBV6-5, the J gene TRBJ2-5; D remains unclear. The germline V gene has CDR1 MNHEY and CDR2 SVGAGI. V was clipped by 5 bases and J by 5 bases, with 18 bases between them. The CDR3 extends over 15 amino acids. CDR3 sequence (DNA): TGTGCCAGCAGTGGGGTTAGTAGGGCCGGGGAGACCCAGTACTTC. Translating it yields CASSGVSRAGETQYF.

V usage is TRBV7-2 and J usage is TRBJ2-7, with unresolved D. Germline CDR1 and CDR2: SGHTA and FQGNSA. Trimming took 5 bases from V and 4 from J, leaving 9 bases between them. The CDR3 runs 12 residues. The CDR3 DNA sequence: TGTGCCAGCAGCCACCCGCGTTACGAGCAGTACTTC. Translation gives CASSHPRYEQYF.

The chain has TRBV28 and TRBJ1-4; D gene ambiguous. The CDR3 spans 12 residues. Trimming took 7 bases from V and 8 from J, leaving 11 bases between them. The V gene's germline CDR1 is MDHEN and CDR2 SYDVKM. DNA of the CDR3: TGTGCCAGCAACCTGGTTGGGGAAAAACTGTTTTTT. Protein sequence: CASNLVGEKLFF. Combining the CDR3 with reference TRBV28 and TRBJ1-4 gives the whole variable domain DVKVTQSSRYLVKRTGEKVFLECVQDMDHENMFWYRQDPGLGLRLIYFSYDVKMKEKGDIPEGYSVSREKKERFSLILESASTNQTSMYLCASNLVGEKLFFGSGTQLSVL.

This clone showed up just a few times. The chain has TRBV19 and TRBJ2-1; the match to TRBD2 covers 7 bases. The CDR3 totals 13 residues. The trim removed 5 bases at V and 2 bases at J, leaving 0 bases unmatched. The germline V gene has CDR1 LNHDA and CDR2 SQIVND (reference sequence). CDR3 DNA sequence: TGTGCCAGTAGTCGGGAGGCCTACAATGAGCAGTTCTTC. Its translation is CASSREAYNEQFF.

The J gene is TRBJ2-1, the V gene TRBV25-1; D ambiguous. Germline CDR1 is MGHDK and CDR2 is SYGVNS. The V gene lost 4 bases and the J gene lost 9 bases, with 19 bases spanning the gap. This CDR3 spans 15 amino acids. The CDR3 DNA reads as TGTGCCAGCAGTGCCCGTGGGGTGTTGCGCATTGAGCAGTTCTTC. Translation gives CASSARGVLRIEQFF.

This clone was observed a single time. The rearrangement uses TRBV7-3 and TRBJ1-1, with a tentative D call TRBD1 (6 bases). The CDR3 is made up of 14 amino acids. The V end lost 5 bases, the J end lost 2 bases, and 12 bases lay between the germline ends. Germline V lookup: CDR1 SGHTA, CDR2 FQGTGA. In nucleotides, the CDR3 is TGTGCCAGCAGCGTCGACAGGACTAACACTGAAGCTTTCTTT. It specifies CASSVDRTNTEAFF.

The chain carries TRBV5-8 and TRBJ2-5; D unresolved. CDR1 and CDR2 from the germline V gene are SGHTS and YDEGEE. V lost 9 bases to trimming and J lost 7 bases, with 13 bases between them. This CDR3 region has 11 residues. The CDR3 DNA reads TGTGCCACCCGGAACGCAGTGACCCAGTACTTC. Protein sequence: CATRNAVTQYF.

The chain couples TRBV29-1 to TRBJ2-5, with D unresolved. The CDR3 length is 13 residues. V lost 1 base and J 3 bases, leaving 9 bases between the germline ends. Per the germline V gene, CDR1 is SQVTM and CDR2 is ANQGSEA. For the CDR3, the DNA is TGCAGCGTTGAAGGGACGGAGAAAGAGACCCAGTACTTC. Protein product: CSVEGTEKETQYF.

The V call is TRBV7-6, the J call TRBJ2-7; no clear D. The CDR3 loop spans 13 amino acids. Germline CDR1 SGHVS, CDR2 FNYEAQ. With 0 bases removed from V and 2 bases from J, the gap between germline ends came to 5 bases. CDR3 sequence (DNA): TGTGCCAGCAGCTTAGCCCCCACCTACGAGCAGTACTTC. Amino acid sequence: CASSLAPTYEQYF.

The CDR3: CASSRGVDTTNEKLFF. CDR3 bases: TGTGCCAGCAGCCGGGGCGTCGATACAACTAATGAAAAACTGTTTTTT. The J gene is TRBJ1-4, the V gene TRBV7-9, with a tentative D call TRBD1 (5 bases). Trimming pared 5 bases from V and 0 bases from J, leaving 13 bases between. This CDR3 has 16 residues. Germline CDR1 and CDR2: SEHNR and FQNEAQ (reference sequence).